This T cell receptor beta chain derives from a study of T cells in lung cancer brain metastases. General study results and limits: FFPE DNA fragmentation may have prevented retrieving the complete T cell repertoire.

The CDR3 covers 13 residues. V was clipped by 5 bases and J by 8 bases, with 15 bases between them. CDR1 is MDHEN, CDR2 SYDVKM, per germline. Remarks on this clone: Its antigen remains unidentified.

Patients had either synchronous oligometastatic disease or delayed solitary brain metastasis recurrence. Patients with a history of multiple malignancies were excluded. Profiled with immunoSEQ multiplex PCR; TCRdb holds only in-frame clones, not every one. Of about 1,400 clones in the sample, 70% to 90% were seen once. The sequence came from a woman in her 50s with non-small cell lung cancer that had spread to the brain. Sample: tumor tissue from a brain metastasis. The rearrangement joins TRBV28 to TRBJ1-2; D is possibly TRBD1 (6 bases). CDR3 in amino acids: CASSIDRRRGYTF. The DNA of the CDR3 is TGTGCCAGCAGTATCGACAGGCGCAGGGGCTACACCTTC.